This T cell receptor beta chain was observed in a study of OX40 agonist ivuxolimab in advanced cancers. The CDR3 extends over 14 amino acids. In germline, CDR1 is SGHAT, CDR2 FQNNGV. Clones were read by immunoSEQ multiplex PCR, and TCRdb kept only the in-frame ones, dropping some. The sample has around 67,000 clones, approximately 83% seen once. The count of this clone is one. At one end, the junction sequence differs from germline, possibly due to a read error. The sequence derives from an adult with an advanced solid tumor such as melanoma, head and neck, liver or kidney cancer. The source was CD4+ or CD8+ T cells sorted from blood, collected in a trial of the OX40 agonist ivuxolimab. The chain uses TRBV11-2 and TRBJ2-1, with TRBD2 identical over 12 bases. In DNA form, the CDR3 reads TGTGCCAGTCGGTTGCTAGCGGGAGGGCCGATGAAGGTCTTC. Translated: CASRLLAGGPMKVF.